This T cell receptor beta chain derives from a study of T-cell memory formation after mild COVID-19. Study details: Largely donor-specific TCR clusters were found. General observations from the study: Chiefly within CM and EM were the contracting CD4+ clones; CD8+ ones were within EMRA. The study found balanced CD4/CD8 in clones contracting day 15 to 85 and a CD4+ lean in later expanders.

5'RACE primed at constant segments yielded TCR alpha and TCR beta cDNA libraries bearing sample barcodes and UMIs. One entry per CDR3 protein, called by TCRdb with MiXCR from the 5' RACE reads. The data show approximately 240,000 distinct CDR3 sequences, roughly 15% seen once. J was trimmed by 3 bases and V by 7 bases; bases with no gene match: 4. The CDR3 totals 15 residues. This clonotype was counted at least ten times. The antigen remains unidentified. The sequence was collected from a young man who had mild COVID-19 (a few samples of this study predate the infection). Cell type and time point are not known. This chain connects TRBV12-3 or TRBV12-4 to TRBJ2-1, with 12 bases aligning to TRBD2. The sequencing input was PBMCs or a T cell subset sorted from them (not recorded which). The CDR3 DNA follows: TGTGCCAGCATAACTAGCGGGGGGTTCTACAATGAGCAGTTCTTC. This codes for CASITSGGFYNEQFF.